This T cell receptor beta chain comes out of a study of T cell responses to AZD1222 COVID-19 vaccine. The germline V gene has CDR1 KGHSH and CDR2 LQKENI. The CDR3 consists of 14 residues. With 2 bases removed from V and 6 bases from J, the gap between germline ends came to 14 bases. This table comes from immunoSEQ multiplex PCR, and its TCRdb copy is limited to in-frame clones, with some not included. The sample has over 75,000 clones, approximately 90% seen once; the top ten hold 2% to 2.5%. This chain links TRBV18 with TRBJ2-7, with D perhaps TRBD1 or TRBD2 (5 bases each). The specimen comprised peripheral blood, sampled on day 0 of AZD1222 vaccination. The origin of this receptor is an adult in good health. CDR3 protein: CASSPDVGVGEQYF. The CDR3 DNA reads TGTGCCAGCTCACCAGACGTGGGGGTGGGCGAGCAGTACTTC. The variable domain in full, with the rest retrieved from reference TRBV18 and TRBJ2-7, is NAGVMQNPRHLVRRRGQEARLRCSPMKGHSHVYWYRQLPEEGLKFMVYLQKENIIDESGMPKERFSAEFPKEGPSILRIQQVVRGDSAAYFCASSPDVGVGEQYFGPGTRLTVT.